This T cell receptor beta chain was sequenced in a study of shared clonotypes between healthy human individuals. CDR1 is SGHTA, CDR2 FQGTGA, per germline. The CDR3 has 16 residues. The V gene end was trimmed by 5 bases and the J gene end by 8 bases; junction bases not matched to a gene: 14. Samples left unsorted employed around 95 million PBMCs for genomic DNA. This clone was picked up one time. Execution of the assay was at deep level. Bulk PBMC genomic DNA spanned ten immunoSEQ deep plates. The protocol was immunoSEQ multiplex PCR, while the TCRdb copy is restricted to in-frame clones and leaves out a portion. The repertoire has 450,000 to 500,000 clones, about 80% of them found once; the top ten carry less than 15%.

The specimen sequenced was PBMCs. J is TRBJ2-1 and V is TRBV7-3; 8 bases match TRBD2. The receptor was derived from a woman between 35 and 50 years old in good health. Some clones in this sample may be carry-over from other donors' samples. CDR3 loop: CASSPPTAGGIHEQFF. The CDR3 DNA reads as TGTGCCAGCAGCCCGCCCACGGCGGGAGGAATCCATGAGCAGTTCTTC.